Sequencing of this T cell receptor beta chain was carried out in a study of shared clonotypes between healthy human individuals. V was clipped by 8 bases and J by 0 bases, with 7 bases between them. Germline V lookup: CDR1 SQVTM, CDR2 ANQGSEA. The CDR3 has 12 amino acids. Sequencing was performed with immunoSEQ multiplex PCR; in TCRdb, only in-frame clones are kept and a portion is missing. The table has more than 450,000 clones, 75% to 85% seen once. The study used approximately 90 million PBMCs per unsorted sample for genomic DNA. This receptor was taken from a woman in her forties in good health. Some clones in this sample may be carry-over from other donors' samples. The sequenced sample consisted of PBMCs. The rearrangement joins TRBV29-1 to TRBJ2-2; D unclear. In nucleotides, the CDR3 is TGCAGCTCCTTAACGAACACCGGGGAGCTGTTTTTT. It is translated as CSSLTNTGELFF.